The clone carrying this T cell receptor (beta chain) showed up just a few times. Assay: immunoSEQ multiplex PCR; the TCRdb copy retains only in-frame clones and omits some. The sample comprises about 27,000 clones, roughly 80% of which are singletons, and 7.5% to 10% rests with the top ten. The record originates from a study of somatic mutations in cytotoxic T cells in rheumatoid arthritis. The CDR3 is 16 amino acids. Germline loops: CDR1 SEHNR, CDR2 FQNEAQ (reference sequence). V was trimmed by 3 bases and J by 0 bases, leaving 14 bases between them. Positive magnetic bead selection isolated CD4+ and CD8+ cells, and flow cytometry checked purity.

The gene calls are TRBV7-9 and TRBJ1-1; perhaps TRBD1 as D (6 bases). This receptor was obtained from a woman aged 18-29 years in good health. Source material: CD8+ T cells sorted from blood. The CDR3: CASSFPVTGLNTEAFF. In nucleotides, the CDR3 is TGTGCCAGCAGCTTCCCGGTGACAGGACTGAACACTGAAGCTTTCTTT. Looking up the rest from reference TRBV7-9 and TRBJ1-1 gives the full variable domain: DTGVSQNPRHKITKRGQNVTFRCDPISEHNRLYWYRQTLGQGPEFLTYFQNEAQLEKSRLLSDRFSAERPKGSFSTLEIQRTEQGDSAMYLCASSFPVTGLNTEAFFGQGTRLTVV.